A selection of T cell receptor beta chains follows, all from one sample in a study of human thymus T cells. The table came from immunoSEQ multiplex PCR; TCRdb's copy has only in-frame clones and leaves some out. Here the sample spans fewer than 85,000 clones, approximately 95% being singletons. The sample consisted of thymus tissue. These receptor sequences come from a girl less than two years old with a congenital heart defect but otherwise immunologically healthy. CDR3s include the opening cysteine and the closing phenylalanine or tryptophan. D genes are given only for firm matches. Rows may omit the clone size; those that give it use once, few, many or a size class.

clone size,J gene,CDR3 length,D gene,V gene,CDR3 DNA,CDR3 protein
NA,TRBJ1-3,20,NA,TRBV19,TGTGCCAGTAGTATTACCCAATCTCAGGGGTCGGGGATCTCTGGAAACACCATATATTTT,CASSITQSQGSGISGNTIYF
NA,TRBJ2-6,17,NA,TRBV19,TGTGCCAGTGGAGAGGGGCACTATGGCTCTGGGGCCAACGTCCTGACTTTC,CASGEGHYGSGANVLTF
once,TRBJ2-7,17,NA,TRBV4-3,TGCGCCAGCAGCCAGTCTACCACAGGGTTGTATAGGAACGAGCAGTACTTC,CASSQSTTGLYRNEQYF
NA,TRBJ1-2,12,NA,TRBV14,TGTGCCAGCAGCCAGTACCTCTATGGCTACACCTTC,CASSQYLYGYTF
NA,TRBJ1-2,16,NA,TRBV10-3,TGTGCCATCAGTGAGTCGAGGGGCAGGGCCAGCTATGGCTACACCTTC,CAISESRGRASYGYTF
NA,TRBJ1-1,15,NA,TRBV6-1,TGTGCCAGCAAATCACAGGGTTATCTTCGCACTGAAGCTTTCTTT,CASKSQGYLRTEAFF
NA,TRBJ1-2,17,NA,TRBV5-4,TGTGCCAGCAGCGTCGAACAGGGCACAAATGGAGGCGGTGGCTACACCTTC,CASSVEQGTNGGGGYTF
NA,TRBJ1-4,14,NA,TRBV6-6,TGTGCCAGCAGCCACGGGTTTTCCCTAGGAAAACTGTTTTTT,CASSHGFSLGKLFF
NA,TRBJ2-7,18,TRBD2,TRBV5-4,TGTGCCAGCAGCTTGGGGAGGGGGCTAGCGGGAGACCTGGGCGAGCAGTACTTC,CASSLGRGLAGDLGEQYF
NA,TRBJ2-3,15,NA,TRBV4-3,TGCGCCAGCAGCCAAGAGGGATACTGCCGGGATACGCAGTATTTT,CASSQEGYCRDTQYF
NA,TRBJ2-4,13,NA,TRBV5-5,TGTGCCAGCAGCTTGTGGCGGGAAAACATTCAGTACTTC,CASSLWRENIQYF
NA,TRBJ1-2,15,TRBD1,TRBV28,TGTGCCAGCAGTTTAAACAGGGGCGATAACTATGGCTACACCTTC,CASSLNRGDNYGYTF
NA,TRBJ2-1,11,NA,TRBV20-1,TGCAGTGCTAGCCTATACAATGAGCAGTTCTTC,CSASLYNEQFF
NA,TRBJ1-3,14,TRBD1,TRBV7-2,TGTGCCAGCAGCGCGGACAGGTCTGGAAACACCATATATTTT,CASSADRSGNTIYF
NA,TRBJ1-4,15,NA,TRBV6-1,TGTGCCAGCACCGCCGGACGGTTTTTTTTGGAAAAACTGTTTTTT,CASTAGRFFLEKLFF
NA,TRBJ2-5,16,TRBD2,TRBV5-1,TGCGCCAGCAGCTTGGTGGGGGGAGGGCCTCAAGAGACCCAGTACTTC,CASSLVGGGPQETQYF
NA,TRBJ2-7,15,TRBD2,TRBV10-3,TGTGCCATCAGTGAGAGGGGACTAGCAAGCTACGAGCAGTACTTC,CAISERGLASYEQYF
NA,TRBJ2-1,14,NA,TRBV28,TGTGCCAGCAGCACCTACAAAAAGGGGGGTGAGCAGTTCTTC,CASSTYKKGGEQFF
NA,TRBJ2-6,15,NA,TRBV5-1,TGCGCCAGCAGCGACCAGATCTCTGGGGCCAACGTCCTGACTTTC,CASSDQISGANVLTF
NA,TRBJ1-1,15,NA,TRBV19,TGTGCCAGTAGTATAGATCTTGAGGGGGACACTGAAGCTTTCTTT,CASSIDLEGDTEAFF
NA,TRBJ2-1,14,NA,TRBV15,TGTGCCACCAGCAGAGGGAGGGCGAACAATGAGCAGTTCTTC,CATSRGRANNEQFF
NA,TRBJ2-7,13,NA,TRBV28,TGTGCCACCACGGGGAGAGGGCTCCACGAGCAGTACTTC,CATTGRGLHEQYF
NA,TRBJ2-5,15,TRBD2,TRBV29-1,TGCAGCACCTACAAGCGGGAGGGCCGAGGAGAGACCCAGTACTTC,CSTYKREGRGETQYF
NA,TRBJ1-3,16,NA,TRBV27,TGTGCCAGCAGTACCCGCCCCCCAGGATCTGGAAACACCATATATTTT,CASSTRPPGSGNTIYF
NA,TRBJ2-1,19,TRBD1,TRBV7-9,TGTGCCAGCAGCTTAATGGGGACAGGGGATGATTATTTATACAATGAGCAGTTCTTC,CASSLMGTGDDYLYNEQFF